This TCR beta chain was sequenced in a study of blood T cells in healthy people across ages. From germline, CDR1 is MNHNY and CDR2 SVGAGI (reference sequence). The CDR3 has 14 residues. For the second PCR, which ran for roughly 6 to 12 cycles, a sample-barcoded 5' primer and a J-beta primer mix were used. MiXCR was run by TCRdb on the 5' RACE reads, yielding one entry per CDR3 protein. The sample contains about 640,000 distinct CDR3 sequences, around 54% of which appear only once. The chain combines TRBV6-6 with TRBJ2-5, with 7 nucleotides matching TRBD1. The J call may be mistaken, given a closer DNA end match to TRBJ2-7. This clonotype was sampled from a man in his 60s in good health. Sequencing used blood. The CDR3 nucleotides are TGTGCCAGCAGTTACGATGGCAGGGGGTACGAGCAGTACTTC. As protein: CASSYDGRGYEQYF.